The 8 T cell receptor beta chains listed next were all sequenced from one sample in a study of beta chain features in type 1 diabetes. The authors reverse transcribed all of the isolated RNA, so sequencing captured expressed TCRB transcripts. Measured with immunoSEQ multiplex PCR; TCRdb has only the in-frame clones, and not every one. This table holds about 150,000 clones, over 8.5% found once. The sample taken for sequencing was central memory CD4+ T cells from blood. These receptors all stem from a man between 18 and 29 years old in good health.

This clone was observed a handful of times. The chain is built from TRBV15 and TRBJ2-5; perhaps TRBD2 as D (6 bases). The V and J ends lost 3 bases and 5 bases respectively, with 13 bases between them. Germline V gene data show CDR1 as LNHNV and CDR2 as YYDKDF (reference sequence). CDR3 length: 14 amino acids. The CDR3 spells CATSRGRGLETQYF. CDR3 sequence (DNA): TGTGCCACCAGCAGGGGCCGGGGGTTGGAGACCCAGTACTTC. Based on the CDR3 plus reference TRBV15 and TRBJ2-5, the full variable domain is DAMVIQNPRYQVTQFGKPVTLSCSQTLNHNVMYWYQQKSSQAPKLLFHYYDKDFNNEADTPDNFQSRRPNTSFCFLDIRSPGLGDTAMYLCATSRGRGLETQYFGPGTRLLVL.

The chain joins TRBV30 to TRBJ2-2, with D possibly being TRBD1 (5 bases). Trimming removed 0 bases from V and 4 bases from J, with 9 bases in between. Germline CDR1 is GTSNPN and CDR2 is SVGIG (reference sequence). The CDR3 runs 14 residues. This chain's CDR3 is CAWSVGRVTGELFF. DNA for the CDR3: TGTGCCTGGAGTGTAGGCAGGGTCACCGGGGAGCTGTTTTTT.

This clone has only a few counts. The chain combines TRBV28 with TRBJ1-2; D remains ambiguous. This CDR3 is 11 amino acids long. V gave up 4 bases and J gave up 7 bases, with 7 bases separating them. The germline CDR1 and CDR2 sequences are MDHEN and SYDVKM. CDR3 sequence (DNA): TGTGCCAGCAGTTCGTCTGTTGGCTACACCTTC. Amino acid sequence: CASSSSVGYTF.

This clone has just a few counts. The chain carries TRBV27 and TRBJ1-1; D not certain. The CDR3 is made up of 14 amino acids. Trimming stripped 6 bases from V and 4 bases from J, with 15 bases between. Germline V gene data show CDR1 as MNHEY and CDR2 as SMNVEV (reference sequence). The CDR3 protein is CASRIGFSGTEAFF. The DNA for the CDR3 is TGTGCCAGCAGAATAGGGTTTTCGGGCACTGAAGCTTTCTTT.

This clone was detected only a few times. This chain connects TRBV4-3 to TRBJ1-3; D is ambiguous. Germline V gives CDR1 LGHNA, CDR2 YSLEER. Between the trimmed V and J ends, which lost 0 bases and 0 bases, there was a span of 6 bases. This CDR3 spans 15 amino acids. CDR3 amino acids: CASSQDGPSGNTIYF. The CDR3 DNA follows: TGCGCCAGCAGCCAAGACGGACCCTCTGGAAACACCATATATTTT.

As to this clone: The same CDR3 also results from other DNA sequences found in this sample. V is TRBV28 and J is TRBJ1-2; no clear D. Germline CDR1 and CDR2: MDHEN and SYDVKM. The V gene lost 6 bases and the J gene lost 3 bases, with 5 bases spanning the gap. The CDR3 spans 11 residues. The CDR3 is CASSPDYGYTF. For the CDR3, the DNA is TGTGCCAGCAGCCCCGACTATGGCTACACCTTC.

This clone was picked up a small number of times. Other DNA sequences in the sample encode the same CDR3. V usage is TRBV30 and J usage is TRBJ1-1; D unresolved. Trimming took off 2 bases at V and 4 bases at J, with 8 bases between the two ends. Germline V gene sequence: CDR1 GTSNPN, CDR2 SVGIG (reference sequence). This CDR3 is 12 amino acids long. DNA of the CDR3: TGTGCCTGGAGTCCTGGGCGCACTGAAGCTTTCTTT. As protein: CAWSPGRTEAFF.

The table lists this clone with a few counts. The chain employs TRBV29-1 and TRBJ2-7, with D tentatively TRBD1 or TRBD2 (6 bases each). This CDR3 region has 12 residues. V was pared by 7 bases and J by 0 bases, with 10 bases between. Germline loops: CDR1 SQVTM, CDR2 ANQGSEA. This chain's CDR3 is CSAKGGSYEQYF. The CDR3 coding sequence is TGCAGCGCAAAGGGGGGCTCCTACGAGCAGTACTTC.